The entry below gives a single T cell receptor beta chain sequence along with its context. What this receptor recognizes is not known. No clone much larger than this one lies a single base away; base qualities are absent. Collaborating institutions collected whole blood in K2EDTA tubes following their own protocols. For TCRbeta analysis, collaborators shipped samples as frozen whole blood, isolated PBMCs, or DNA extracted from either of those sample types. Including the terminal cysteine and phenylalanine, the CDR3 comprises 14 residues. Only the CDR3 portion is preserved as DNA: 42 bases, with reading frame beginning at the first base. CDR1 and CDR2, looked up from the germline V gene, are SQVTM and ANQGSEA. V is trimmed back by 4 bases and J by 4 bases, and the junction contains 5 bases that no gene match accounts for. The data stem from a study of blood T cell repertoires in COVID-19 (dated by TCRdb to about 2020). Background for the entire study: Samples covering the acute and convalescent phases of COVID-19 were provided by collaborators in the United States, Italy and Spain. The dataset comprised deeply sampled blood TCRbeta repertoires from subjects exposed to, actively infected with, or recovered from COVID-19. Samples were obtained from the ongoing ImmuneRACE study (first 160 participants) and from about 1,300 subjects provided by 6 global collaborators. A freely available public database, intended as a resource for researchers studying the immune response to SARS-CoV-2, is where the repertoires were released. The material from the prospective study consisted of cDNA or gDNA derived from T cells, B-cell-depleted T cells, or PBMCs. A de-identified subject ID, COVID-19 status, age in years and sex were almost always included in the sample metadata. HLA class I and class II types, where available, came from metadata supplied by the sample provider rather than from assay-based typing.

Here is what the overall study found, with its caveats: The quantity of clinical and demographic metadata differed by source and by participant and was supplied without curation.

The immunoSEQ Assay, a bias-controlled multiplex PCR, was used to amplify TCRbeta CDR3 regions from genomic DNA. As for how the authors treated the data: The number of nucleated cells in each sample was estimated from the amplification of reference gene primers within the assay. Sequence reads were collapsed and filtered to measure the absolute abundance of every unique TCRbeta CDR3 rearrangement. Productive Simpson clonality was computed per sample as the square root of Simpson's diversity index over productive rearrangements. Here the immuneACCESS table is served through TCRdb, limited to in-frame sequences with V and J called. Missing clones are a known gap in these copies; in checked studies unresolved V genes cover under half, and the rest lacks a known reason. D and trimming come from the DNA, and the V and J calls and clone size come from that table. Recorded for this sample are 240,000 or so clones; roughly 90% of them occurred a single time. Jointly, the top ten make up under 0.95% of the sample.

Sequencing was done on a sample of peripheral blood. This receptor was obtained from a woman in her thirties with acute or convalescent COVID-19. The chain links TRBV29-1 with TRBJ1-3, with TRBD1 identical over 9 junction bases. The CDR3 reads CSVATGGKGNTIYF. The base sequence is TGCAGCGTTGCCACAGGGGGCAAGGGAAACACCATATATTTT.